This T cell receptor (beta chain) was observed in a study of blood T cell repertoires in COVID-19. At the level of the study: COVID-19 samples collected from the United States, Italy and Spain covered acute and convalescent phases. Sample material is recorded as cDNA or gDNA derived from T cells, B-cell-depleted T cells, or PBMCs.

Original processing methods: By means of reference gene primer amplification, nucleated cell counts were estimated. Clones were read by immunoSEQ multiplex PCR, and TCRdb kept only the in-frame ones, dropping some. For V, J and clone size, that table is used; D and trimming come from the DNA. Among around 60,000 clones, about 86% were seen once, and the ten largest hold 1.2%. This CDR3 spans 14 amino acids. Germline V gives CDR1 SGHNT, CDR2 YENEEA. The V and J ends lost 5 bases and 5 bases, in that order; junction bases with no gene match: 5. Sequenced: peripheral blood. The receptor's source is a man in his forties or fifties with acute or convalescent COVID-19. V is TRBV11-3 and J is TRBJ2-2, with 7 positions matching TRBD1. The CDR3 sequence is CASSPGTVTGELFF. The CDR3 coding sequence is TGTGCCAGCAGCCCCGGGACAGTAACCGGGGAGCTGTTTTTT.